The 17 T cell receptor beta chains below come from one sample, sequenced in a study of blood T cell repertoires in COVID-19. TCRdb's copy holds only in-frame clones and misses some; the assay was immunoSEQ multiplex PCR. The sample lists tens of thousands of clones; about 75% were seen once. The material sequenced was peripheral blood. The receptors stem from a woman over 75 with acute or convalescent COVID-19.

This chain joins TRBV18 and TRBJ1-6, with D maybe TRBD1 (6 bases). Germline CDR1 KGHSH, CDR2 LQKENI. Trimming cost V 1 base and J 5 bases, with 21 bases left between them. The CDR3 contains 19 residues. The CDR3 DNA follows: TGTGCCAGCTCACCACTCCCAATGCAGGGGCCTAATGATAATTCACCCCTCCACTTT. Translation gives CASSPLPMQGPNDNSPLHF.

The chain joins TRBV28 to TRBJ1-6; D is possibly TRBD1 (5 bases). In germline, CDR1 is MDHEN, CDR2 SYDVKM. This CDR3 has 14 residues. The V end was cut by 6 bases, the J end by 8 bases, with 14 bases between. This CDR3 is CASSPGGRDSPLHF. The CDR3 bases are TGTGCCAGCAGCCCGGGGGGGAGGGATTCACCCCTCCACTTT.

This chain joins TRBV9 and TRBJ1-1; perhaps TRBD1 as D (5 bases). The germline V gene has CDR1 SGDLS and CDR2 YYNGEE. The CDR3 is made up of 13 amino acids. V gave up 4 bases and J gave up 6 bases, with 13 bases separating them. This chain's CDR3 is CASSSDSPSEAFF. The CDR3 DNA follows: TGTGCCAGCAGCTCCGACAGTCCTTCTGAAGCTTTCTTT.

The chain employs TRBV6-5 and TRBJ1-1; perhaps TRBD1 as D (6 bases). In germline, CDR1 is MNHEY, CDR2 SVGAGI. This CDR3 contains 14 residues. The V gene lost 10 bases and the J gene lost 4 bases, with 19 bases spanning the gap. The DNA for the CDR3 is TGTGCCACGGGGAGGGGGGCGCTGGGCACTGAAGCTTTCTTT. Translated: CATGRGALGTEAFF.

The rearrangement links TRBV24-1 to TRBJ2-2; 15 bases align to TRBD2. Germline V gene data show CDR1 as KGHDR and CDR2 as SFDVKD. The CDR3 has 18 residues. Unmatched junction bases numbered 7, after V lost 4 bases and J lost 5 bases. CDR3 coding DNA: TGTGCCACCAGTGACCCGGGACTAGCGGGAGGATTTACCGGGGAGCTGTTTTTT. This codes for CATSDPGLAGGFTGELFF.

The genes are TRBV5-1 and TRBJ2-2; 7 positions match TRBD2. After removal of 4 bases from V and 6 bases from J, the junction contained 6 bases not matched to a gene. Germline V gene sequence: CDR1 SGHRS, CDR2 YFSETQ. There are 14 residues in the CDR3. The CDR3: CASSPGREAGELFF. DNA of the CDR3: TGCGCCAGCAGCCCGGGGAGGGAGGCCGGGGAGCTGTTTTTT.

This rearrangement joins TRBV29-1 to TRBJ1-5, with a tentative D call TRBD1 (5 bases). Per the germline V gene, CDR1 is SQVTM and CDR2 is ANQGSEA. The V end was cut by 4 bases, the J end by 2 bases, with 15 bases between. The CDR3 runs 15 residues. The DNA of the CDR3 is TGCAGCGTTGCGGAGGGGTTTCTTGGCAATCAGCCCCAGCATTTT. Translating it yields CSVAEGFLGNQPQHF.

The chain links TRBV7-4 to TRBJ1-4; a weak D match, TRBD1 (5 bases). CDR3 length: 16 residues. From germline, CDR1 is SGHVT and CDR2 SQSDAQ. The ends were cut back, 1 base at V and 1 base at J, with 10 bases in the middle. The CDR3 sequence: CASSLVGGVTNEKLFF. The DNA of the CDR3 is TGTGCCAGCAGCTTAGTTGGGGGGGTAACTAATGAAAAACTGTTTTTT.

CDR3 bases: TGCGCCAGCAGTCCGGAACCGGCGGGAGGGATCAATGAGCAGTTCTTC. Encoded protein: CASSPEPAGGINEQFF. This chain uses TRBV5-1 with TRBJ2-1, with 9 bases fitting TRBD2. CDR1 and CDR2 (germline): SGHRS, YFSETQ. There are 16 residues in the CDR3. The V segment lost 5 bases and the J segment 6 bases; nucleotides outside the gene matches: 12.

The chain combines TRBV5-1 with TRBJ2-7; possible D gene TRBD2, 6 bases. In germline, CDR1 is SGHRS, CDR2 YFSETQ. The V and J ends lost 2 bases and 5 bases respectively, with 17 bases between them. CDR3 length equals 15 residues. The CDR3, as DNA: TGCGCCAGCAGCTTAAGTCCGGAGGGCCCCCACGAGCAGTACTTC. Its translation: CASSLSPEGPHEQYF.

V gene TRBV2 combines with J gene TRBJ1-2; D gene ambiguous. The CDR3 totals 12 residues. V lost 10 bases and J 5 bases, leaving 14 bases between the germline ends. Germline V gives CDR1 SNHLY, CDR2 FYNNEI. This CDR3 is CATSLRVYGYTF. The CDR3, as DNA: TGTGCCACCTCGTTGAGGGTTTATGGCTACACCTTC.

The chain has TRBV5-4 and TRBJ2-1; 8 bases are a match to TRBD1. The ends lost 4 bases at V and 0 bases at J; junction bases unmatched: 9. CDR1 and CDR2 (germline): SGHNT, YYREEE (reference sequence). CDR3 length equals 17 residues. The CDR3 DNA is TGTGCCAGCAGCCTGGGGACAGGATTGAACTCCTACAATGAGCAGTTCTTC. It codes for CASSLGTGLNSYNEQFF. The full variable domain, completed using reference TRBV5-4 and TRBJ2-1, is ETGVTQSPTHLIKTRGQQVTLRCSSQSGHNTVSWYQQALGQGPQFIFQYYREEENGRGNFPPRFSGLQFPNYSSELNVNALELDDSALYLCASSLGTGLNSYNEQFFGPGTRLTVL.

The rearrangement uses TRBV2 and TRBJ1-1; D possibly corresponds to TRBD1 (5 bases). V was trimmed by 6 bases and J by 0 bases, leaving 14 bases between them. CDR3 size: 15 residues. CDR1 is SNHLY, CDR2 FYNNEI, per germline. In DNA, the CDR3 is TGTGCCAGCAGCCCGAGGCGGACAATGAACACTGAAGCTTTCTTT. Amino acids: CASSPRRTMNTEAFF.

This rearrangement joins TRBV13 to TRBJ2-5, with TRBD2 matching 10 bases. CDR3 length equals 15 residues. J lost 3 bases, V lost 5 bases, and 6 bases had no gene match. Germline CDR1 is PRHDT and CDR2 is FYEKMQ (reference sequence). CDR3 region: CASSIGLAEKETQYF. The CDR3 DNA is TGTGCCAGCAGCATCGGACTAGCGGAGAAAGAGACCCAGTACTTC.

The chain joins TRBV7-6 to TRBJ2-3, with 8 bases identical to TRBD1. Losses at the gene ends were 5 bases for V and 5 bases for J; bases not matched to a gene: 3. From germline, CDR1 is SGHVS and CDR2 FNYEAQ. The CDR3 length is 13 residues. The CDR3 DNA reads TGTGCCAGCAGCCTTGACAGGGGAGATACGCAGTATTTT. Translation gives CASSLDRGDTQYF.

This clone was counted a single time. The CDR3 DNA follows: TGTGCCAGCAGCTTAGAACGACTAGCGGGATCCTCGGGGGAGCAGTTCTTC. This sequence encodes CASSLERLAGSSGEQFF. This rearrangement joins TRBV7-9 to TRBJ2-1, with 11 bases lining up with TRBD2. J was trimmed by 10 bases and V by 1 base; bases with no gene match: 12. The length of the CDR3 is 17 residues. Germline V gene data show CDR1 as SEHNR and CDR2 as FQNEAQ (reference sequence). Full variable domain (remainder filled in from reference TRBV7-9 and TRBJ2-1): DTGVSQNPRHKITKRGQNVTFRCDPISEHNRLYWYRQTLGQGPEFLTYFQNEAQLEKSRLLSDRFSAERPKGSFSTLEIQRTEQGDSAMYLCASSLERLAGSSGEQFFGPGTRLTVL.

V and J are TRBV6-5 and TRBJ2-7; D is perhaps TRBD2 (5 bases). The CDR3 extends over 14 amino acids. V shed 2 bases and J shed 6 bases, with 14 bases lying between them. Germline values: CDR1 MNHEY, CDR2 SVGAGI. CDR3 DNA sequence: TGTGCCAGCAGTTACCGCGGACTCCCGGGCGAGCAGTACTTC. Its translation: CASSYRGLPGEQYF.